This paragraph reports one T cell receptor (beta chain). The antigen is unknown. The data originate from a study of human T cells and chemical hapten exposure. Study conclusions and caveats: TCRs at a frequency above 1 in 1000 stayed unchanged with DPC sensitization.

CDR1 and CDR2 from the germline V gene are LNHNV and YYDKDF (reference sequence). The V gene end was trimmed by 1 base and the J gene end by 8 bases; junction bases not matched to a gene: 5. The CDR3 has 14 residues. The time point: healthy volunteer bleed at 6 weeks. Unseparated into fractions, whole blood served as the source from which total RNA was extracted. Each cDNA molecule in the library carried unique molecular identifiers. Study processing details: Samples ranged from roughly 23,224 to 690,600 TCRs, with a median of approximately 91,000. TCRdb processed the RACE reads anew with MiXCR; each CDR3 protein has one entry. TCRdb's processing, not the authors' own work, is the source of the V and J calls. The table shows tens of thousands of distinct CDR3 sequences, with roughly 5.5% occurring only once.

The chain carries TRBV15 and TRBJ1-2; 9 bases fit TRBD1. Sequenced material: whole blood. This clonotype was obtained from a human donor in good health. Some clones in this sample may be carry-over from other donors' samples. In DNA form, the CDR3 reads TGTGCCACCAGCAGAGGGGGACAGGGAGGAGGCTACACCTTC. It yields the protein CATSRGGQGGGYTF.